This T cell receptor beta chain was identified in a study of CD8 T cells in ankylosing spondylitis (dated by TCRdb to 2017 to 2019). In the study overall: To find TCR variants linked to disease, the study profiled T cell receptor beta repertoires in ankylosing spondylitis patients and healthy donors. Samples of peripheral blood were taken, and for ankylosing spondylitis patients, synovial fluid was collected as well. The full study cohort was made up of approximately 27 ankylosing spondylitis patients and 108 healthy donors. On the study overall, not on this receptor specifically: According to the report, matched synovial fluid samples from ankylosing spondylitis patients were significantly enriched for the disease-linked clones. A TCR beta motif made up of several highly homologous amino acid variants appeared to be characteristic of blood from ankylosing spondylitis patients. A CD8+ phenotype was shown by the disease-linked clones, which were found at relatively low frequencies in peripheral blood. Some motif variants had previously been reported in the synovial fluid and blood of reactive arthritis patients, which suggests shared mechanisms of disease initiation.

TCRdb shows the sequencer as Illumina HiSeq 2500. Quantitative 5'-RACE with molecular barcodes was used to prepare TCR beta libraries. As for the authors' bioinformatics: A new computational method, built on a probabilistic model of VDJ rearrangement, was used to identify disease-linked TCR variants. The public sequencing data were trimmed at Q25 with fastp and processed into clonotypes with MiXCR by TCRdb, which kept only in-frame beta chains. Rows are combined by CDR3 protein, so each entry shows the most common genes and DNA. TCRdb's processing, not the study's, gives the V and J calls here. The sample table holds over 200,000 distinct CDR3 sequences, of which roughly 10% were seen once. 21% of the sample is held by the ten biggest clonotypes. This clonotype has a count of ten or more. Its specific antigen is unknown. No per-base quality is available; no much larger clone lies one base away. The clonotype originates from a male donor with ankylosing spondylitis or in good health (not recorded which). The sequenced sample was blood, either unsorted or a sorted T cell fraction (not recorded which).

The nucleotide sequence reads as follows: TGTGCCAGCAGCTTAGAGAGATCCATGAACACTGAAGCTTTCTTT. This sequence encodes CASSLERSMNTEAFF. The V and J segments used are TRBV7-8 and TRBJ1-1; too little of a D gene remains to name it. Between the V and J ends, shortened by 1 base and 0 bases respectively, the junction contains 9 bases. Based on the germline V gene, the CDR1 and CDR2 sequences are SGHVS and FQNEAQ. Reading from cysteine to phenylalanine, the CDR3 counts 15 amino acids. Just the 45-base CDR3 DNA is kept, in frame starting at base 1.